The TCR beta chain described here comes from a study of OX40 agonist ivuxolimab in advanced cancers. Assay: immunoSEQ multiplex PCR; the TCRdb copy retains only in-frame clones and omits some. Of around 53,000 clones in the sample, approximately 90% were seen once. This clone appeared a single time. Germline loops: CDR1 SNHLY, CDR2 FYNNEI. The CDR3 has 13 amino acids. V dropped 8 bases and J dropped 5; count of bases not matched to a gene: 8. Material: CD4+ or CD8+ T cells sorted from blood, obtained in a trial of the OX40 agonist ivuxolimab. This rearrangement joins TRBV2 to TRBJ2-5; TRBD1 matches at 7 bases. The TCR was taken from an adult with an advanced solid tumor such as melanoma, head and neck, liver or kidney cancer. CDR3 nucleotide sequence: TGTGCCAGCGGCCGGGACAGCCACGAGACCCAGTACTTC. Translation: CASGRDSHETQYF.